A single sample gave rise to the 8 T cell receptor beta chains below, sequenced in a study of blood T cell repertoires in COVID-19 (TCRdb year 2020). Libraries were built with the immunoSEQ multiplex PCR assay. Not all clones reach the TCRdb copy of this immuneACCESS table, which keeps in-frame sequences only. Checked studies attribute under half of the gap to unresolved V genes and leave the rest unexplained. This sample is represented by approximately 290,000 clones; roughly nine tenths of them were singletons. Less than 2.5% of the sample rests with the top ten. Sequencing input: peripheral blood. Receptor source: a young man with active or convalescent COVID-19.

V is TRBV25-1 and J is TRBJ1-1; D is ambiguous. Germline CDR1 MGHDK, CDR2 SYGVNS. V was shortened by 5 bases and J by 7 bases, with 8 bases between the two germline ends. This CDR3 region has 11 residues. The CDR3 DNA reads TGTGCCAGCAGTCAGCAGGTTGAAGCTTTCTTT. Protein: CASSQQVEAFF.

The rearrangement links TRBV7-8 to TRBJ1-2; D is undetermined. The V end lost 1 base, the J end lost 8 bases, and 17 bases lay between the germline ends. The V gene's germline CDR1 is SGHVS and CDR2 FQNEAQ. There are 15 residues in the CDR3. The CDR3 bases are TGTGCCAGCAGCTTAGAGGCGGGCCCCTGGCGGGGCTACACCTTC. Protein sequence: CASSLEAGPWRGYTF.

The rearrangement joins TRBV5-1 to TRBJ2-3; possibly TRBD1 for D (5 bases). The V end lost 5 bases, the J end lost 0 bases, and 13 bases lay between the germline ends. The CDR3 sequence is 15 residues long. Germline V gene sequence: CDR1 SGHRS, CDR2 YFSETQ. DNA of the CDR3: TGCGCCAGCAGTTTAAGACAGACTAGCACAGATACGCAGTATTTT. This codes for CASSLRQTSTDTQYF.

The chain has TRBV7-9 and TRBJ2-7, with D tentatively TRBD2 (6 bases). The germline V and J ends were trimmed by 4 bases and 6 bases, with 22 bases remaining between them. The CDR3 contains 16 residues. Germline V gene lookup returns CDR1 SEHNR and CDR2 FQNEAQ (reference sequence). Here the CDR3 reads CASSYVGIGGSSEQYF. As DNA, the CDR3 is TGTGCCAGCAGCTATGTCGGGATTGGGGGGTCGAGCGAGCAGTACTTC. Filled out from reference TRBV7-9 and TRBJ2-7, the complete variable domain reads DTGVSQNPRHKITKRGQNVTFRCDPISEHNRLYWYRQTLGQGPEFLTYFQNEAQLEKSRLLSDRFSAERPKGSFSTLEIQRTEQGDSAMYLCASSYVGIGGSSEQYFGPGTRLTVT.

V gene TRBV3-1 (or the pseudogene TRBV3-2) combines with J gene TRBJ2-3, with 11 bases identical to TRBD2. Unmatched junction bases numbered 5, after V lost 6 bases and J lost 3 bases. Germline V gives CDR1 LGHDT, CDR2 YNNKEL (reference sequence). This CDR3 spans 15 amino acids. DNA of the CDR3: TGTGCCAGCAGATTACTAGCGGGGGAAACAGATACGCAGTATTTT. Encoded protein: CASRLLAGETDTQYF.

This clone has just one count. This chain joins TRBV24-1 and TRBJ2-3, with D perhaps TRBD1 (5 bases). V lost 7 bases, J lost 1 base, and 8 bases lay in between. The CDR3 totals 13 residues. Germline assignment: CDR1 KGHDR and CDR2 SFDVKD. The CDR3 DNA follows: TGTGCCACCAGCAGGGCAGGCACAGATACGCAGTATTTT. The encoded protein is CATSRAGTDTQYF.

The V and J genes are TRBV10-2 and TRBJ1-2; 7 bases map to TRBD1. V shed 3 bases, J shed 5 bases, and the junction held 3 bases outside the gene matches. This CDR3 comprises 13 residues. CDR1 is WSHSY and CDR2 is SAAADI in the germline V gene. The CDR3 bases are TGCGCCAGCAGTGAACGGGACAGTTATGGCTACACCTTC. Protein product: CASSERDSYGYTF.

The chain uses TRBV6-2 or TRBV6-3 and TRBJ2-3; D call uncertain. In germline, CDR1 is MNHEY, CDR2 SVGEGT. This CDR3 comprises 11 residues. V lost 4 bases and J 7 bases, leaving 6 bases between the germline ends. CDR3: CASSFAYTQYF. The CDR3 DNA reads TGTGCCAGCAGTTTCGCGTATACGCAGTATTTT.